This T cell receptor (beta chain) stems from a study of T cell repertoires in cytomegalovirus infection. TCRdb passed the reads through MiXCR, listing each CDR3 protein once. The profile covers 450,000 to 600,000 distinct CDR3 sequences, with around 11% appearing a single time and roughly 10% taken by the ten largest. General study findings and limits: In two of eight donors, the top clonotype was HLA-C-restricted CMV-specific.

Ten or more counts support this clonotype. The target antigen is unknown. The CDR3 has 17 residues. V shed 1 base and J shed 0 bases, with 12 bases lying between them. Per germline, CDR1 SEHNR and CDR2 FQNEAQ (reference sequence). The sequence was obtained from a human donor in good health (CMV status not recorded). Some clones in this sample may be carry-over from other donors' samples. Sequenced input: PBMCs. The gene calls are TRBV7-9 and TRBJ2-2; TRBD1 might be the D (6 bases). DNA of the CDR3: TGTGCCAGCAGCTTAGGGGGACATAGCGCGAACACCGGGGAGCTGTTTTTT. Protein sequence: CASSLGGHSANTGELFF. Complete variable domain (other parts from reference TRBV7-9 and TRBJ2-2): DTGVSQNPRHKITKRGQNVTFRCDPISEHNRLYWYRQTLGQGPEFLTYFQNEAQLEKSRLLSDRFSAERPKGSFSTLEIQRTEQGDSAMYLCASSLGGHSANTGELFFGEGSRLTVL.